This is a list of T cell receptor beta chains from one sample in a study of blood T cell repertoires in COVID-19. Data came from immunoSEQ multiplex PCR; TCRdb stores just in-frame clones and leaves some out. Of approximately 390,000 clones detected, 90% appear once; the ten largest clones hold approximately 6.2%. Sample: peripheral blood. These receptors all stem from a man between 18 and 29 years old with active or convalescent COVID-19. CDR3s include the opening cysteine and the closing phenylalanine or tryptophan. The order of the fields is V gene, clone size, D gene, J gene, CDR3 DNA, CDR3 protein. A D gene is named only where the DNA matches it firmly. Clone size is given for some rows only: seen once, a few or many times, or a class if the clone is expanded.

>TRBV7-3|NA|TRBD1|TRBJ2-1
TGTGCCAGCAGCGAGACAGGGGAGGCCTACAATGAGCAGTTCTTC
CASSETGEAYNEQFF
>TRBV24-1|NA|NA|TRBJ1-2
TGTGCCACCAGTGATCTCCGACAACCCAAACTCACCTTC
CATSDLRQPKLTF
>TRBV28|NA|NA|TRBJ1-6
TGTGCTTCCAGAGGGAATTCACCCCTCCACTTT
CASRGNSPLHF
>TRBV19|NA|TRBD1|TRBJ1-5
TGTGCCAGTAGTGGTCTGGACAGGGGACCTGTTGAGCCCCAGCATTTT
CASSGLDRGPVEPQHF
>TRBV28|NA|TRBD2|TRBJ2-4
TGTGCCAGCAGTCGGTTAGCGGGAGTGGTCATTCAGTACTTC
CASSRLAGVVIQYF
>TRBV30|NA|NA|TRBJ2-3
TGTGCCTGGAGTTACGAGGATACGCAGTATTTT
CAWSYEDTQYF
>TRBV5-1|NA|TRBD2|TRBJ2-3
TGCGCCAGCAGCACCGCCCCACTAGCGGGCCGCACAGATACGCAGTATTTT
CASSTAPLAGRTDTQYF
>TRBV5-1|NA|NA|TRBJ1-6
TGCGCCAGCAGCTTGCAGCTGGGCGATAATTCACCCCTCCACTTT
CASSLQLGDNSPLHF
>TRBV5-8|NA|TRBD1|TRBJ2-7
TGTGCCAGCACCCCTTCCCGGACAGGGGCCTACGAGCAGTACTTC
CASTPSRTGAYEQYF
>TRBV25-1|NA|TRBD1|TRBJ2-7
TGTGCCAGTCAGGGACAGGCGTTTGACTACGAGCAGTACTTC
CASQGQAFDYEQYF
>TRBV9|NA|NA|TRBJ1-1
TGTGCCAGCAGCTCCACCCGGGGTGGAACTGAAGCTTTCTTT
CASSSTRGGTEAFF
>TRBV24-1|NA|TRBD2|TRBJ2-7
TGTGCCACCAGTGATTCCTACCCCGGGACTAGTTACGAGCAGTACTTC
CATSDSYPGTSYEQYF
>TRBV4-1|NA|NA|TRBJ1-2
TGCGCCAGCAGCCAAGTTGGGCAGCTCTATGGCTACACCTTC
CASSQVGQLYGYTF
>TRBV19|NA|TRBD2|TRBJ2-1
TGTGCCAGTAGTCCCGGCGGAGGGAGGGTCCGCAATGAGCAGTTCTTC
CASSPGGGRVRNEQFF
>TRBV24-1|NA|TRBD1|TRBJ1-5
TGTGCCACCAGTGGGGACAGAAATCAGCCCCAGCATTTT
CATSGDRNQPQHF
>TRBV9|NA|NA|TRBJ2-5
TGTGCCAGAGCGAGCCCCCCGGTCAGGATGCTAGGGGTTCGAGAGACCCAGTACTTC
CARASPPVRMLGVRETQYF
>TRBV2|NA|NA|TRBJ1-6
TGTGCCAGCACCAGGGAGGATTCACCCCTCCACTTT
CASTREDSPLHF
>TRBV7-2|NA|NA|TRBJ2-1
TGTGCCAGCAGCTTAGGAGGGAGCAGCAATGAGCAGTTCTTC
CASSLGGSSNEQFF
>TRBV19|NA|TRBD1|TRBJ2-2
TGTGCCAGTAGTATAGCAGGGGGCGGGACCGGGGAGCTGTTTTTT
CASSIAGGGTGELFF
>TRBV5-1|NA|TRBD1|TRBJ2-2
TGCGCCAGCAGTAACGGACAGGGGTACACCGGGGAGCTGTTTTTT
CASSNGQGYTGELFF
>TRBV28|NA|TRBD1|TRBJ1-2
TGTGCCAGCGCCACGGACAGGGCCTATGGCTACACCTTC
CASATDRAYGYTF
>TRBV7-9|NA|TRBD1|TRBJ1-3
TGTGCCATCACAGGGGGTAACTTTGGAAACACCATATATTTT
CAITGGNFGNTIYF
>TRBV5-5|NA|NA|TRBJ1-5
TGTGCCAGCAGCTCAAGCGGCCAGCCCCAGCATTTT
CASSSSGQPQHF
>TRBV4-1|NA|TRBD2|TRBJ2-1
TGCGCCAGCAGCCAGTTTGCGGGGGGCCCCTACAATGAGCAGTTCTTC
CASSQFAGGPYNEQFF
>TRBV18|NA|TRBD2|TRBJ2-1
TGTGCCAGCTCAGGGTTCCTCAATAGCGGGGCCACCTACAATGAGCAGTTCTTC
CASSGFLNSGATYNEQFF
>TRBV6-5|NA|TRBD1|TRBJ2-1
TGTGCCAGCAGTTTCCACGGGACAGGGAACAATGAGCAGTTCTTC
CASSFHGTGNNEQFF
>TRBV28|NA|TRBD2|TRBJ2-2
TGTGCCAGCAGTTTCCTAGCGGGAGGTTCATTTAGGACCGGGGAGCTGTTTTTT
CASSFLAGGSFRTGELFF
>TRBV9|once|NA|TRBJ2-1
TGTGCCAGCAGCGTCGTGGGGGGAGCCTACAATGAGCAGTTCTTC
CASSVVGGAYNEQFF
>TRBV4-2|NA|NA|TRBJ1-4
TGTGCCAGCAGCCGGATACAGGGTGCAACTAATGAAAAACTGTTTTTT
CASSRIQGATNEKLFF
>TRBV7-6|NA|TRBD2|TRBJ2-3
TGTGCCAGCAGCTTAGTCGGGGGGGACACAGATACGCAGTATTTT
CASSLVGGDTDTQYF
>TRBV9|NA|TRBD2|TRBJ2-1
TGTGCCAGCACCCGGACTAGCGGGGCTTTCAATGAGCAGTTCTTC
CASTRTSGAFNEQFF